This is a list of T cell receptor beta chains from one sample in a study of OX40 agonist ivuxolimab in advanced cancers. Libraries were prepared by immunoSEQ multiplex PCR; TCRdb keeps only in-frame clonotypes and omits some of them. The sample lists 60,000 to 80,000 clones; around four fifths were seen once. Sequenced here: CD4+ or CD8+ T cells sorted from blood, sampled in a trial of the OX40 agonist ivuxolimab. These receptors all stem from an adult with an advanced solid tumor such as melanoma, head and neck, liver or kidney cancer. Both conserved end residues are part of each CDR3. D genes are given only for firm matches. Rows may omit the clone size; those that give it use once, few, many or a size class.

J gene: TRBJ2-7; clone size: -; V gene: TRBV14; D gene: TRBD1; CDR3 protein: CASSGTGPHEQYF; CDR3 DNA: TGTGCCAGCAGCGGGACAGGGCCCCACGAGCAGTACTTC
J gene: TRBJ2-3; clone size: -; V gene: TRBV4-1; D gene: TRBD1; CDR3 protein: CASSLRDRGATDTQYF; CDR3 DNA: TGCGCCAGCAGCCTCCGGGACAGGGGGGCCACAGATACGCAGTATTTT
J gene: TRBJ2-1; clone size: -; V gene: TRBV28; D gene: TRBD2; CDR3 protein: CASRKDSSGKNNEQFF; CDR3 DNA: TGTGCCAGCAGGAAAGATTCTAGCGGGAAAAACAATGAGCAGTTCTTC
J gene: TRBJ1-2; clone size: -; V gene: TRBV28; D gene: -; CDR3 protein: CASSPGNGAGGYTF; CDR3 DNA: TGTGCCAGCAGCCCAGGGAATGGGGCTGGTGGCTACACCTTC
J gene: TRBJ2-7; clone size: -; V gene: TRBV6-5; D gene: TRBD2; CDR3 protein: CASSALADSYF; CDR3 DNA: TGTGCCAGCAGTGCACTAGCGGATTCGTACTTC
J gene: TRBJ1-1; clone size: once; V gene: TRBV4-3; D gene: -; CDR3 protein: CASSQEMTPEAFF; CDR3 DNA: TGCGCCAGCAGCCAAGAGATGACACCTGAAGCTTTCTTT
J gene: TRBJ2-7; clone size: -; V gene: TRBV5-5; D gene: -; CDR3 protein: CASSPQLQGRLPQYF; CDR3 DNA: TGTGCCAGCAGCCCCCAACTACAGGGCCGCTTACCACAGTACTTC
J gene: TRBJ1-2; clone size: -; V gene: TRBV4-1; D gene: -; CDR3 protein: CASSHAAGRDYGYTF; CDR3 DNA: TGCGCCAGCAGCCATGCCGCGGGGCGGGACTATGGCTACACCTTC
J gene: TRBJ2-3; clone size: -; V gene: TRBV5-6; D gene: TRBD2; CDR3 protein: CASSLGSGRGTDTQYF; CDR3 DNA: TGTGCCAGCAGCTTGGGCAGCGGGAGAGGTACAGATACGCAGTATTTT
J gene: TRBJ1-2; clone size: -; V gene: TRBV19; D gene: TRBD1; CDR3 protein: CASSVTYRGNYGYTF; CDR3 DNA: TGTGCCAGTAGTGTAACCTACAGGGGGAACTATGGCTACACCTTC
J gene: TRBJ2-5; clone size: -; V gene: TRBV5-6; D gene: TRBD2; CDR3 protein: CASSFLAGGAETQYF; CDR3 DNA: TGTGCCAGCAGCTTCCTAGCGGGGGGCGCAGAGACCCAGTACTTC
J gene: TRBJ1-5; clone size: -; V gene: TRBV6-1; D gene: -; CDR3 protein: CASSVMQDSNQPQHF; CDR3 DNA: TGTGCCAGCAGTGTAATGCAGGATAGCAATCAGCCCCAGCATTTT
J gene: TRBJ1-1; clone size: -; V gene: TRBV7-9; D gene: -; CDR3 protein: CASSYAGMGTEAFF; CDR3 DNA: TGTGCCAGCAGCTACGCAGGGATGGGGACTGAAGCTTTCTTT
J gene: TRBJ2-7; clone size: -; V gene: TRBV19; D gene: -; CDR3 protein: CASSPDSYERYF; CDR3 DNA: TGTGCCAGTAGTCCGGACAGTTACGAGCGGTACTTC
J gene: TRBJ2-3; clone size: -; V gene: TRBV5-1; D gene: -; CDR3 protein: CASSLDGHTQYF; CDR3 DNA: TGCGCCAGCAGCTTGGATGGGCATACGCAGTATTTT
J gene: TRBJ2-1; clone size: -; V gene: TRBV27; D gene: -; CDR3 protein: CASRPDTSYNEQFF; CDR3 DNA: TGTGCCAGCCGACCAGATACCTCCTACAATGAGCAGTTCTTC
J gene: TRBJ2-5; clone size: -; V gene: TRBV7-2; D gene: -; CDR3 protein: CASTFWPSSLGTQYF; CDR3 DNA: TGTGCCAGCACCTTCTGGCCCAGTAGCCTCGGGACCCAGTACTTC
J gene: TRBJ2-5; clone size: -; V gene: TRBV10-3; D gene: -; CDR3 protein: CAISESTAQETQYF; CDR3 DNA: TGTGCCATCAGTGAGTCGACAGCCCAAGAGACCCAGTACTTC
J gene: TRBJ1-1; clone size: -; V gene: TRBV5-1; D gene: TRBD1; CDR3 protein: CASSLGQATNTEAFF; CDR3 DNA: TGCGCCAGCAGCTTAGGACAGGCGACGAACACTGAAGCTTTCTTT
J gene: TRBJ2-5; clone size: -; V gene: TRBV10-3; D gene: TRBD1; CDR3 protein: CATRMQGRQGHWETQYF; CDR3 DNA: TGTGCCACCCGCATGCAAGGTCGACAGGGCCATTGGGAGACCCAGTACTTC
J gene: TRBJ1-3; clone size: -; V gene: TRBV19; D gene: -; CDR3 protein: CASSSPQGGGNTIYF; CDR3 DNA: TGTGCCAGTAGTTCCCCCCAGGGAGGTGGAAACACCATATATTTT
J gene: TRBJ1-2; clone size: -; V gene: TRBV6-5; D gene: -; CDR3 protein: CASRSHRTEMYGYTF; CDR3 DNA: TGTGCCAGCAGGAGCCACAGGACCGAAATGTATGGCTACACCTTC
J gene: TRBJ1-2; clone size: -; V gene: TRBV27; D gene: TRBD1; CDR3 protein: CASSLTLTGAGYGYTF; CDR3 DNA: TGTGCCAGCAGTTTAACCCTGACAGGGGCAGGCTATGGCTACACCTTC
J gene: TRBJ1-3; clone size: -; V gene: TRBV27; D gene: -; CDR3 protein: CASSPGDASSGNTIYF; CDR3 DNA: TGTGCCAGCAGTCCAGGGGACGCCAGCTCTGGAAACACCATATATTTT
J gene: TRBJ1-5; clone size: -; V gene: TRBV15; D gene: TRBD1; CDR3 protein: CATSRAGQAPGGQPQHF; CDR3 DNA: TGTGCCACCAGCAGAGCTGGACAGGCTCCCGGAGGGCAGCCCCAGCATTTT
J gene: TRBJ2-3; clone size: -; V gene: TRBV5-5; D gene: TRBD2; CDR3 protein: CASSSLTSGGHTQYF; CDR3 DNA: TGTGCCAGCAGCTCCCTGACTAGCGGGGGACATACGCAGTATTTT
J gene: TRBJ1-2; clone size: once; V gene: TRBV19; D gene: -; CDR3 protein: CASSASGVSYGYTF; CDR3 DNA: TGTGCCAGTAGTGCCTCAGGGGTCTCCTATGGCTACACCTTC
J gene: TRBJ1-1; clone size: once; V gene: TRBV16; D gene: -; CDR3 protein: CASSQLGAVNTEAFF; CDR3 DNA: TGTGCCAGCAGCCAATTAGGGGCGGTGAACACTGAAGCTTTCTTT
J gene: TRBJ1-6; clone size: once; V gene: TRBV18; D gene: TRBD1; CDR3 protein: CASSIGRAWSGGSPLHF; CDR3 DNA: TGTGCCAGCTCAATTGGTCGGGCTTGGTCAGGGGGTTCACCCCTCCACTTT
J gene: TRBJ2-1; clone size: -; V gene: TRBV11-2; D gene: -; CDR3 protein: CASSRDFGYNEQFF; CDR3 DNA: TGTGCCAGCAGCCGGGACTTCGGTTACAATGAGCAGTTCTTC
J gene: TRBJ1-5; clone size: -; V gene: TRBV6-5; D gene: TRBD1; CDR3 protein: CASSLNRGVNQPQHF; CDR3 DNA: TGTGCCAGCAGCCTTAACAGGGGGGTCAATCAGCCCCAGCATTTT
J gene: TRBJ1-2; clone size: -; V gene: TRBV6-5; D gene: TRBD1; CDR3 protein: CASSLTRQGTDGYTF; CDR3 DNA: TGTGCCAGCAGCCTTACACGACAGGGTACGGATGGCTACACCTTC
J gene: TRBJ2-5; clone size: -; V gene: TRBV10-1; D gene: -; CDR3 protein: CASSGGPGETQYF; CDR3 DNA: TGCGCCAGCAGCGGGGGCCCGGGAGAGACCCAGTACTTC
J gene: TRBJ2-2; clone size: -; V gene: TRBV6-5; D gene: -; CDR3 protein: CASSYGRELFF; CDR3 DNA: TGTGCCAGCAGTTACGGCCGGGAGCTGTTTTTT
J gene: TRBJ1-5; clone size: -; V gene: TRBV7-3; D gene: -; CDR3 protein: CASSLINSGGSNQPQHF; CDR3 DNA: TGTGCCAGCAGCCTAATCAACAGTGGGGGTAGCAATCAGCCCCAGCATTTT
J gene: TRBJ2-7; clone size: -; V gene: TRBV11-1; D gene: -; CDR3 protein: CASSFHPPNRPLPYEQYF; CDR3 DNA: TGTGCCAGCAGCTTCCACCCCCCCAACAGGCCTCTTCCCTACGAGCAGTACTTC
J gene: TRBJ2-3; clone size: -; V gene: TRBV28; D gene: TRBD2; CDR3 protein: CASSGTSGGITDTQYF; CDR3 DNA: TGTGCCAGCAGTGGGACTAGCGGGGGGATAACAGATACGCAGTATTTT
J gene: TRBJ2-7; clone size: -; V gene: TRBV6-5; D gene: TRBD1; CDR3 protein: CASSYGGQGTYEQYF; CDR3 DNA: TGTGCCAGCAGTTACGGTGGACAGGGGACCTACGAGCAGTACTTC
J gene: TRBJ2-2; clone size: once; V gene: TRBV4-1; D gene: -; CDR3 protein: CASGQGSHANTGELFF; CDR3 DNA: TGCGCCAGCGGCCAAGGGAGCCACGCGAACACCGGGGAGCTGTTTTTT
J gene: TRBJ1-2; clone size: -; V gene: TRBV10-2; D gene: -; CDR3 protein: CASSFSRATSAGYTF; CDR3 DNA: TGCGCCAGCAGCTTTAGCCGGGCGACCTCGGCTGGCTACACCTTC
J gene: TRBJ1-5; clone size: few; V gene: TRBV2; D gene: -; CDR3 protein: CASSSEGNQPQHF; CDR3 DNA: TGTGCCAGCAGCTCGGAGGGCAATCAGCCCCAGCATTTT
J gene: TRBJ2-7; clone size: -; V gene: TRBV11-3; D gene: -; CDR3 protein: CASSLGKVGATFGEQYF; CDR3 DNA: TGTGCCAGCAGCCTAGGGAAGGTTGGCGCCACTTTTGGCGAGCAGTACTTC
J gene: TRBJ1-3; clone size: -; V gene: TRBV6-1; D gene: -; CDR3 protein: CASVGDTFGNTIYF; CDR3 DNA: TGTGCCAGTGTGGGGGATACTTTTGGAAACACCATATATTTT